This TCR beta chain was captured in a study of blood T cell repertoires in COVID-19. V lost 4 bases and J lost 2, with 12 bases in between. The CDR3 loop spans 14 amino acids. Germline loops: CDR1 MDHEN, CDR2 SYDVKM. TCRdb's copy holds only in-frame clones and misses some; the assay was immunoSEQ multiplex PCR. The table shows approximately 330,000 clones, with roughly 90% occurring only once. This sequence originates from a young man with COVID-19, enrolled during active disease. This rearrangement joins TRBV28 to TRBJ2-7; weak D call: TRBD1 (6 bases). Sequencing was done on a sample of peripheral blood. The CDR3 region has the DNA TGTGCCAGCAGTTGGGACACGCTGGCCTACGAGCAGTACTTC. It yields the protein CASSWDTLAYEQYF.